The T cell receptor beta chain described here comes from a study of T cells in Graves' hyperthyroidism and ophthalmopathy. Overall study findings and caveats: A median about 6 months before onset, the model predicted ophthalmopathy.

TCR beta CDR3 sequences were amplified from RNA transcripts. An initial round of RT-PCR targeting the TCR CDR3 relied on the HTBI primer set. One entry per CDR3 protein, called by TCRdb with MiXCR from the multiplex PCR reads. The table has a few hundred thousand distinct CDR3 sequences, approximately 22% seen once. Looked up from germline, CDR1 is KGHSH and CDR2 is LQKENI. Trimming took 3 bases from V and 9 from J; bases not matched to a gene: 10. This CDR3 is built from 15 residues. Turning to this clonotype: What it recognizes is unknown.

The chain employs TRBV18 and TRBJ2-4, with TRBD2 identical over 8 bases. The origin of this receptor is a woman in her 70s with Graves' ophthalmopathy. The sequencing input was blood. The CDR3 DNA reads as TGTGCCAGCTCACCCCCGGGAGGGCCGAGTAGCATTCAGTACTTC. This encodes CASSPPGGPSSIQYF. Supplemented by reference TRBV18 and TRBJ2-4, the full variable domain reads NAGVMQNPRHLVRRRGQEARLRCSPMKGHSHVYWYRQLPEEGLKFMVYLQKENIIDESGMPKERFSAEFPKEGPSILRIQQVVRGDSAAYFCASSPPGGPSSIQYFGAGTRLSVL.